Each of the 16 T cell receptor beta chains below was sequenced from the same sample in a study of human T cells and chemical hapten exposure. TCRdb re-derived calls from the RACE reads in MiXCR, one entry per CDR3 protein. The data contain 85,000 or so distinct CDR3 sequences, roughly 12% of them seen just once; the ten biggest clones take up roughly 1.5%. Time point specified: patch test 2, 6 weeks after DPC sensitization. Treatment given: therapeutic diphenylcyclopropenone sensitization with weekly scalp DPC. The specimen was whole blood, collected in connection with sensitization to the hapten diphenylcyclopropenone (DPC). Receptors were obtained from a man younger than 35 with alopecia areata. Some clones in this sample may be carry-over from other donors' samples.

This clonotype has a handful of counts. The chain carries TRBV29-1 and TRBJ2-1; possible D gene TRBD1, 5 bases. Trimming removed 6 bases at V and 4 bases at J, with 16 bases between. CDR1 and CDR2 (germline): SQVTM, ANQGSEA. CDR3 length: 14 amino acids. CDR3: CSVRAINEYNEQFF. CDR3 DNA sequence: TGCAGCGTCAGGGCTATTAACGAGTACAATGAGCAGTTCTTC.

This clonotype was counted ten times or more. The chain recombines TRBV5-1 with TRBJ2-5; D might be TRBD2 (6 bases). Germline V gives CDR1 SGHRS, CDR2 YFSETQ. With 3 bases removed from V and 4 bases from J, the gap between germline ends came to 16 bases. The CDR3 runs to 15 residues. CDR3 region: CASSSRTGGAETQYF. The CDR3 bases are TGCGCCAGCAGCTCCCGAACAGGAGGGGCAGAGACCCAGTACTTC.

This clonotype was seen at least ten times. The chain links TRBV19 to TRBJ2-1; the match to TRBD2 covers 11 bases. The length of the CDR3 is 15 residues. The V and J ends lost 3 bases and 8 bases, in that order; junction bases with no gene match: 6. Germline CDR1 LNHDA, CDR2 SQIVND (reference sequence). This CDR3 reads CASSMDSGGGDEQFF. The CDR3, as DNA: TGTGCCAGTAGTATGGATAGCGGGGGGGGCGATGAGCAGTTCTTC.

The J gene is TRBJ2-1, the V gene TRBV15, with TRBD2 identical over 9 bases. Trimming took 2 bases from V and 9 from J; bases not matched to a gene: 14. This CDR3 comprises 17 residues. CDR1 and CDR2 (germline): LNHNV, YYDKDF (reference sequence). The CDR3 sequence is CATSRPGRGLATREQFF. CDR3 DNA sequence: TGTGCCACCAGCAGACCCGGAAGGGGACTAGCTACCCGTGAGCAGTTCTTC.

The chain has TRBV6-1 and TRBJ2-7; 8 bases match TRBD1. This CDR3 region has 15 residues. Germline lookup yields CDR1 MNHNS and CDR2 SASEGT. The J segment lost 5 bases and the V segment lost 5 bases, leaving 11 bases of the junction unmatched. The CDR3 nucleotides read TGTGCCAGCAGTCCTTACGGACAGGGTAAGAACGAGCAGTACTTC. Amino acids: CASSPYGQGKNEQYF.

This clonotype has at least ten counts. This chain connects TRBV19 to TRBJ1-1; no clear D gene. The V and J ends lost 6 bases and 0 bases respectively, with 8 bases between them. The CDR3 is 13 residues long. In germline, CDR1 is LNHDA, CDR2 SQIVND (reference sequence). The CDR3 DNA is TGTGCCAGTAGCCCGAATATGAACACTGAAGCTTTCTTT. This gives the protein CASSPNMNTEAFF.

The CDR3 nucleotides are TGCAGTGCTAGGTCGGGGGCCTTCTACGAGCAGTACTTC. Translated, it gives CSARSGAFYEQYF. J is TRBJ2-7 and V is TRBV20-1, with D possibly being TRBD1 or TRBD2 (6 bases each). Germline V gene lookup returns CDR1 DFQATT and CDR2 SNEGSKA (reference sequence). The V end was cut by 3 bases, the J end by 3 bases, with 12 bases between. The CDR3 sequence is 13 residues long.

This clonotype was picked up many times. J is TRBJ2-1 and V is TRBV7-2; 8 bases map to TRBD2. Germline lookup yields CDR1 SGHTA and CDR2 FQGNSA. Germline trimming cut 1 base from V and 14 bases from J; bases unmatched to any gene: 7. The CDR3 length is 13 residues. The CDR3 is CASSLELAARKFF. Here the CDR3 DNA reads TGTGCCAGCAGCTTAGAACTAGCGGCTCGAAAGTTCTTC.

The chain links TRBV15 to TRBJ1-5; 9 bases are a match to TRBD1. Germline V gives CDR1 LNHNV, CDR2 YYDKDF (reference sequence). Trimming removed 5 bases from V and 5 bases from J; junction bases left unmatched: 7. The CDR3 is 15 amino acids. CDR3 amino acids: CATSPGTGTHQPQHF. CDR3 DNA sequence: TGTGCCACCAGCCCCGGGACAGGGACACATCAGCCCCAGCATTTT.

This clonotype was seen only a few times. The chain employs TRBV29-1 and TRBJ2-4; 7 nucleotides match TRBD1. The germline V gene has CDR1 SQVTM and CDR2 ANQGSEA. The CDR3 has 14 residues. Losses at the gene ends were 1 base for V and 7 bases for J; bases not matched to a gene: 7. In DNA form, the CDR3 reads TGCAGCGTTGAAGGGGGGACAGTTCCGAACATTCAGTACTTC. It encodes CSVEGGTVPNIQYF.

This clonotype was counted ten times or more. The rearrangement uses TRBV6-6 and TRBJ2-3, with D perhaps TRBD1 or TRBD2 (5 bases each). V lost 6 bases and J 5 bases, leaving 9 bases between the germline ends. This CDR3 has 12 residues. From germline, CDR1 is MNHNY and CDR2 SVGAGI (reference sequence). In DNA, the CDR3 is TGTGCCAGCAGCGGGGCGATAGATACGCAGTATTTT. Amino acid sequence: CASSGAIDTQYF.

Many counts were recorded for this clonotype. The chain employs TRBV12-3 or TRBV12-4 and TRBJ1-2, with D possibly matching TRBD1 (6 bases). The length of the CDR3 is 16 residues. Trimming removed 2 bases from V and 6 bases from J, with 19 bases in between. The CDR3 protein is CASSLFSGRGAHGYTF. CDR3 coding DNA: TGTGCCAGCAGTTTATTTTCGGGCAGGGGCGCCCATGGCTACACCTTC.

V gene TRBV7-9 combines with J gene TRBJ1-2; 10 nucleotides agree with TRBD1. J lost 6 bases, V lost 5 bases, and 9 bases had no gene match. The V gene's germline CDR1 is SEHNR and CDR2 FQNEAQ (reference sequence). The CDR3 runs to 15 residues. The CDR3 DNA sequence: TGTGCCAGCAGCCCCAGGGCCGGGACAGGGGATGGCTACACCTTC. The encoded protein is CASSPRAGTGDGYTF.

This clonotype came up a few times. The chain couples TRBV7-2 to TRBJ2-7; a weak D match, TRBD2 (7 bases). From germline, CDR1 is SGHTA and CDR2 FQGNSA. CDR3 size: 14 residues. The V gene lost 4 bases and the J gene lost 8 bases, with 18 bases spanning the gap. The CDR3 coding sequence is TGTGCCAGCAGCTCCGGTGGGGGGGCTAGCAAGCAGTACTTC. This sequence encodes CASSSGGGASKQYF. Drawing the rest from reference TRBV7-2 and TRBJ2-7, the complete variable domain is GAGVSQSPSNKVTEKGKDVELRCDPISGHTALYWYRQSLGQGLEFLIYFQGNSAPDKSGLPSDRFSAERTGGSVSTLTIQRTQQEDSAVYLCASSSGGGASKQYFGPGTRLTVT.

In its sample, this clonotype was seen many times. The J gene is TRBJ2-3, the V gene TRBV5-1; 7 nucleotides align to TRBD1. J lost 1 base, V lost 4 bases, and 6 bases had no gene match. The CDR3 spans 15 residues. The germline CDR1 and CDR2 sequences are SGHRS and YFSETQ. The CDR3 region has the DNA TGCGCCAGCAGCGCCCGACAGGGCCGCACAGATACGCAGTATTTT. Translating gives CASSARQGRTDTQYF.

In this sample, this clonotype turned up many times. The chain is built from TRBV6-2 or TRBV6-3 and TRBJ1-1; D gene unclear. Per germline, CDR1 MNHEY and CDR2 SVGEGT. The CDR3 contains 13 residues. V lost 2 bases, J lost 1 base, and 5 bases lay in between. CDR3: CASSYRGNTEAFF. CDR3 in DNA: TGTGCCAGCAGTTACCGGGGGAACACTGAAGCTTTCTTT.